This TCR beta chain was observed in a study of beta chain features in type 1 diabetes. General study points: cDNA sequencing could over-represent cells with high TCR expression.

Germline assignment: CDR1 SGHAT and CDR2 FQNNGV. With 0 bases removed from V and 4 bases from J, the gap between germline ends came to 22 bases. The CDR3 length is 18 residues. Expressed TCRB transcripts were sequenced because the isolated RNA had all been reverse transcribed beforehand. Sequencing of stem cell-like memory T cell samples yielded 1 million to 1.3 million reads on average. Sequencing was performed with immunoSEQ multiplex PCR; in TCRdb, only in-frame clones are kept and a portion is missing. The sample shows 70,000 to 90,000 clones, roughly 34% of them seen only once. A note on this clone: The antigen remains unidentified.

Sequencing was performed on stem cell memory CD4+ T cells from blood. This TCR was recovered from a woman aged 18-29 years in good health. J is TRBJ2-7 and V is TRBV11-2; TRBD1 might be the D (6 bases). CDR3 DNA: TGTGCCAGCAGCTTAGAACCCATCAGATGGGGGCGGTTATACGAGCAGTACTTC. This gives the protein CASSLEPIRWGRLYEQYF.